These 17 T cell receptor beta chains came from one sample sequenced in a study of T cells in Graves' hyperthyroidism and ophthalmopathy. Amplified TCR beta CDR3 regions came from RNA transcripts. Researchers ran a first-round RT-PCR on the TCR CDR3 using the HTBI primer set. Via MiXCR, TCRdb re-called the multiplex PCR reads, giving one row per CDR3 protein. Of about 290,000 distinct CDR3 sequences detected, approximately 18% appear once; the ten largest clones hold under 45%. Sequencing used blood. The origin of the receptors is a man over 45 with Graves' ophthalmopathy.

This clonotype has ten or more counts. The genes are TRBV2 and TRBJ2-1, with TRBD2 matching over 9 bases. Germline trimming cut 3 bases from V and 7 bases from J; bases unmatched to any gene: 7. The CDR3 is made up of 15 amino acids. The V gene's germline CDR1 is SNHLY and CDR2 FYNNEI. Written as DNA, the CDR3 is TGTGCCAGCAGTGAGAGTAGCGGGAGTATAAATGAGCAGTTCTTC. This encodes CASSESSGSINEQFF.

Turning to this clonotype: A read error is possible here, since a much larger clone lies one base away. V is TRBV10-3 and J is TRBJ1-2, with a tentative D call TRBD1 (5 bases). The germline gives CDR1 ENHRY, CDR2 SYGVKD. Between the trimmed V and J ends, which lost 3 bases and 1 base, there was a span of 6 bases. The CDR3 consists of 13 residues. The CDR3 bases are TGTGCCATCAGTGACCAGGGTAACTATGGCTACACCTTC. This translates into CAISDQGNYGYTF.

The table lists this clonotype with many counts. V and J are TRBV7-6 and TRBJ1-4; D not resolved. V shed 5 bases and J shed 1 base, with 14 bases lying between them. This CDR3 region has 16 residues. The germline V gene encodes CDR1 SGHVS and CDR2 FNYEAQ. The CDR3 loop is CASSPGPGGTNEKLFF. Here the CDR3 DNA reads TGTGCCAGCAGCCCCGGTCCAGGTGGAACTAATGAAAAACTGTTTTTT.

On this clonotype itself: This may be a read error: a much more frequent sequence differs by one nucleotide. The gene calls are TRBV7-2 and TRBJ2-1; D not resolved. The CDR3 consists of 13 residues. Germline lookup yields CDR1 SGHTA and CDR2 FQGNSA. DNA for the CDR3: TGTGCCAGCAGCTTACACCCCTACGATGAGCAGTTCTTC. Protein sequence: CASSLHPYDEQFF.

This clonotype came up a few times. The rearrangement links TRBV30 to TRBJ2-7, with D unclear. The ends were cut back, 1 base at V and 4 bases at J, with 11 bases in the middle. Per the germline V gene, CDR1 is GTSNPN and CDR2 is SVGIG (reference sequence). The CDR3 is 13 amino acids. CDR3 in amino acids: CAWSGTVRYEQYF. CDR3 in DNA: TGTGCCTGGAGTGGGACCGTGCGGTACGAGCAGTACTTC.

Details on this clonotype: One end of the junction varies from germline; a read error may be responsible. The rearrangement links TRBV6-1 to TRBJ1-6; TRBD1 matches 7 bases. The germline gives CDR1 MNHNS, CDR2 SASEGT. The CDR3 extends over 17 amino acids. CDR3 coding DNA: TGTGCCAGCAGTGAAGCTCCAGGGGGGACACAGTTCTACGAGCAGTACTTT. Translation: CASSEAPGGTQFYEQYF.

The sample holds a few counts of this clonotype. The chain has TRBV28 and TRBJ2-3; 10 bases align to TRBD2. J gave up 2 bases and V 1 base, and 6 bases lay outside the gene matches. From germline, CDR1 is MDHEN and CDR2 SYDVKM. The CDR3 has 17 residues. CDR3 loop: CASSLSLLAGFTDTQYF. The CDR3 DNA follows: TGTGCCAGCAGTTTATCCCTACTAGCGGGATTCACAGATACGCAGTATTTT.

This chain uses TRBV19 with TRBJ1-1; D is perhaps TRBD1 (6 bases). CDR3 length: 14 residues. Per germline, CDR1 LNHDA and CDR2 SQIVND (reference sequence). V lost 2 bases, J lost 1 base, and 8 bases lay in between. The CDR3 reads CASSIQGTNTEAFF. CDR3 nucleotides: TGTGCCAGTAGTATACAGGGGACGAACACTGAAGCTTTCTTT. The full variable domain, its missing parts supplied by reference TRBV19 and TRBJ1-1, is DGGITQSPKYLFRKEGQNVTLSCEQNLNHDAMYWYRQDPGQGLRLIYYSQIVNDFQKGDIAEGYSVSREKKESFPLTVTSAQKNPTAFYLCASSIQGTNTEAFFGQGTRLTVV.

V and J are TRBV24-1 and TRBJ2-1; possibly TRBD2 for D (5 bases). V lost 5 bases to trimming and J lost 6 bases, with 10 bases between them. The CDR3 covers 13 residues. CDR1 and CDR2 (germline): KGHDR, SFDVKD. The CDR3 protein is CATSVPGINEQFF. In nucleotides, the CDR3 is TGTGCCACCAGTGTCCCGGGGATCAATGAGCAGTTCTTC.

This clonotype was counted a few times. The chain recombines TRBV27 with TRBJ1-6, with 9 bases lining up with TRBD1. CDR1 and CDR2 (germline): MNHEY, SMNVEV (reference sequence). The trim removed 1 base at V and 8 bases at J, leaving 3 bases unmatched. This CDR3 is 15 amino acids long. The DNA for the CDR3 is TGTGCCAGCAGTTTATTTGACAGGGGGGATTCACCCCTCCACTTT. This codes for CASSLFDRGDSPLHF.

The DNA of the CDR3 is TGTGCCATCAGTGCGGGACTAGCGGGAGAGCTCCCCTACGAGCAGTACTTC. The encoded protein is CAISAGLAGELPYEQYF. The V call is TRBV10-3, the J call TRBJ2-7, with 14 bases identical to TRBD2. Per the germline V gene, CDR1 is ENHRY and CDR2 is SYGVKD. This CDR3 has 17 residues. V trimming: 4 bases; J trimming: 2 bases; junction bases outside the gene matches: 7.

CDR3: CASSTTTRQETQYF. The CDR3 DNA reads TGCGCCAGCAGTACGACTACCCGCCAAGAGACCCAGTACTTC. The rearrangement uses TRBV5-1 and TRBJ2-5; the D gene is possibly TRBD2 (5 bases). Germline V gene data show CDR1 as SGHRS and CDR2 as YFSETQ. The CDR3 runs 14 residues. The ends were cut back, 5 bases at V and 1 base at J, with 12 bases in the middle.

The chain carries TRBV29-1 and TRBJ2-2; TRBD2 matches 13 bases. With V trimmed by 2 bases and J by 7 bases, 7 bases remained unmatched. The germline gives CDR1 SQVTM, CDR2 ANQGSEA. The CDR3 extends over 16 amino acids. The CDR3 DNA sequence: TGCAGCGTTGAACTCGGACTAGCGGGAGAAATCGGGGAGCTGTTTTTT. It codes for CSVELGLAGEIGELFF.

The chain is built from TRBV6-1 and TRBJ2-1, with TRBD2 matching 13 bases. CDR1 MNHNS and CDR2 SASEGT come from the germline V gene. This CDR3 region has 22 residues. The J segment lost 1 base and the V segment lost 7 bases, leaving 22 bases of the junction unmatched. The CDR3 DNA reads TGTGCCAGCACCGAATGCAGGGGGACTAGCGGGGAGTTGGTGAGATCCTACAATGAGCAGTTCTTC. It yields the protein CASTECRGTSGELVRSYNEQFF.

V and J are TRBV2 and TRBJ2-1, with 13 positions matching TRBD2. Germline values: CDR1 SNHLY, CDR2 FYNNEI. CDR3 length equals 14 residues. V dropped 11 bases and J dropped 4; count of bases not matched to a gene: 5. CDR3 sequence (DNA): TGTGCCGCTAGGGGACTAGCGGGATACAATGAGCAGTTCTTC. It yields the protein CAARGLAGYNEQFF.

In its sample, this clonotype was seen many times. V usage is TRBV20-1 and J usage is TRBJ1-6, with D possibly being TRBD1 (6 bases). In germline, CDR1 is DFQATT, CDR2 SNEGSKA (reference sequence). The CDR3 loop spans 13 amino acids. Trimming removed 6 bases from V and 7 bases from J, with 13 bases in between. CDR3 coding DNA: TGCAGTGCCCCAACGAGGGGGAATTCACCCCTCCACTTT. Translating gives CSAPTRGNSPLHF.

About this clonotype: Since a much larger clone is just one base distant, this may be a read error. This chain links TRBV11-2 with TRBJ2-7; 7 bases match TRBD1. Germline CDR1 SGHAT, CDR2 FQNNGV. The CDR3 spans 14 residues. V was pared by 0 bases and J by 3 bases, with 2 bases of the junction left unmatched. CDR3 loop: CASSLEGGGYEQYF. The CDR3 nucleotides are TGTGCCAGCAGCTTAGAAGGGGGCGGCTACGAGCAGTACTTC.